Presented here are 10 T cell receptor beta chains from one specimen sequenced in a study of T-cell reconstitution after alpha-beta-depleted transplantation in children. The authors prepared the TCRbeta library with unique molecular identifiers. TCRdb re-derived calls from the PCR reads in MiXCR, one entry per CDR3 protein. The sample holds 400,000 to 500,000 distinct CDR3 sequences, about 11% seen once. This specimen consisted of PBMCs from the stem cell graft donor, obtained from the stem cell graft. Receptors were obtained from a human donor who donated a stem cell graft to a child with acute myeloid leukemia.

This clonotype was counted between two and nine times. The CDR3 region has the DNA TGTGCCAGCAAGGGGGGGAGTACCGGGGCCAACGTCCTGACTTTC. Translated: CASKGGSTGANVLTF. This chain uses TRBV28 with TRBJ2-6; a weak D match, TRBD2 (7 bases). This CDR3 is built from 15 residues. CDR1 and CDR2 from the germline V gene are MDHEN and SYDVKM. Trimming shortened V by 7 bases and J by 4 bases, and 14 bases separated the two germline ends.

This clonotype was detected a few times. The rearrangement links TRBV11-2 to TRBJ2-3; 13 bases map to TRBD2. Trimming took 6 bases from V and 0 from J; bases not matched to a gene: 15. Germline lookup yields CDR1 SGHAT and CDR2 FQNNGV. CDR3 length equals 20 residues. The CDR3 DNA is TGTGCCAGCAGACGAGCGTCGTGGACTAGCGGGGGTAGGAGCACAGATACGCAGTATTTT. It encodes CASRRASWTSGGRSTDTQYF.

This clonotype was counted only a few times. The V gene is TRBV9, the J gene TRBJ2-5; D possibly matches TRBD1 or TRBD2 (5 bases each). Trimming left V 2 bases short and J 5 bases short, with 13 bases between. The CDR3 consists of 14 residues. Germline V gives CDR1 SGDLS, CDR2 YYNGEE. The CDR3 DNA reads TGTGCCAGCAGCGTGGGGGACGCCTGGGAGACCCAGTACTTC. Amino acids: CASSVGDAWETQYF.

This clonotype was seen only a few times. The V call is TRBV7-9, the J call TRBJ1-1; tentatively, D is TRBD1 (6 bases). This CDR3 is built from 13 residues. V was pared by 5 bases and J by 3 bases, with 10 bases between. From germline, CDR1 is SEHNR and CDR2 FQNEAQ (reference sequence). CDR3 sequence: CASSTGLHTEAFF. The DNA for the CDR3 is TGTGCCAGCAGCACAGGGTTGCACACTGAAGCTTTCTTT.

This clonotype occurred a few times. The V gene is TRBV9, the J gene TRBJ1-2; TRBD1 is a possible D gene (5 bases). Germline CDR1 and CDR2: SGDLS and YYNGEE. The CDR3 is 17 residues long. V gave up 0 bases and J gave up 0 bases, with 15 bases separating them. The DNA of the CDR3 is TGTGCCAGCAGCGTAGGGAGGGGACGACCGACTAACTATGGCTACACCTTC. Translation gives CASSVGRGRPTNYGYTF.

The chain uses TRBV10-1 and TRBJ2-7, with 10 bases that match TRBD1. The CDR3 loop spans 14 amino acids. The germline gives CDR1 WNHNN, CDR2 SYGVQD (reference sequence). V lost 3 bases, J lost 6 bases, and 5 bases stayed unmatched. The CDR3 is CASSDPGTGVEQYV. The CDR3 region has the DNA TGCGCCAGCAGTGATCCCGGGACAGGGGTCGAGCAGTACGTC.

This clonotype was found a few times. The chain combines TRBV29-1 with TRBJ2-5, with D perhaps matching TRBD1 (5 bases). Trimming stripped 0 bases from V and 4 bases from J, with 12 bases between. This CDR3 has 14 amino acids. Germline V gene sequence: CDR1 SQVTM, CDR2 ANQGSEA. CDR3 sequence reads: CSVEERGQGETQYF. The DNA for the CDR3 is TGCAGCGTTGAAGAAAGGGGCCAGGGAGAGACCCAGTACTTC.

DNA for the CDR3: TGCGCCAGCAGCTTGGAAGACGCTAGCTTCCACCTTGAGCAGTTCTTC. Protein product: CASSLEDASFHLEQFF. This chain uses TRBV5-1 with TRBJ2-1; possible D gene TRBD2, 5 bases. Trimming took off 0 bases at V and 9 bases at J, with 19 bases between the two ends. This CDR3 region has 16 residues. Germline CDR1 reads SGHRS; CDR2 reads YFSETQ.

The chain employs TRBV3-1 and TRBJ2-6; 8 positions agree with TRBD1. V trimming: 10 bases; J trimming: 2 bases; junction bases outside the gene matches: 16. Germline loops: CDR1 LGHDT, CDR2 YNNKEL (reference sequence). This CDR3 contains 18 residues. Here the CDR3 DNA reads TGTGCCATCTGCCACCGGACAGGGTTCCAAACTGGGGCCAACGTCCTGACTTTC. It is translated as CAICHRTGFQTGANVLTF.

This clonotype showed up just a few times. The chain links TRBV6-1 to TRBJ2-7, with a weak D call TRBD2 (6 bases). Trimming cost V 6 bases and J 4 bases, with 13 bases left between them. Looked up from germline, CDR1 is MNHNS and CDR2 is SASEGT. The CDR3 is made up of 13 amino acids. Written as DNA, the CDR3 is TGTGCCAGCAGGGGGGGAGAGGGATACGAGCAGTACTTC. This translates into CASRGGEGYEQYF.